The 26 T cell receptor beta chains below were found in one sample sequenced in a study of blood T cell repertoires in COVID-19. Only in-frame clones appear in the TCRdb table, and some are missing; sequencing was by immunoSEQ multiplex PCR. In the table there are about 160,000 clones, 80% to 95% of which are singletons. The source material was peripheral blood. The receptors here all came from a man between 25 and 39 years old with COVID-19, enrolled during active disease.

The genes are TRBV5-6 and TRBJ2-2, with D possibly TRBD1 on 5 matching bases. The CDR3 is made up of 17 amino acids. Germline lookup yields CDR1 SGHDT and CDR2 YYEEEE. The V end was cut by 0 bases, the J end by 3 bases, with 15 bases between. The CDR3 DNA is TGTGCCAGCAGCTTGGGTCAGGGTATGTCCTACACCGGGGAGCTGTTTTTT. It is translated as CASSLGQGMSYTGELFF.

This chain joins TRBV2 and TRBJ1-4; no clear D. Germline-derived CDR1 and CDR2 are SNHLY and FYNNEI. V gave up 6 bases and J gave up 0 bases, with 5 bases separating them. The CDR3 runs to 13 residues. The CDR3, as DNA: TGTGCCAGCAGCCAGGCAACTAATGAAAAACTGTTTTTT. Translation gives CASSQATNEKLFF.

The chain couples TRBV2 to TRBJ1-5; TRBD1 might be the D (5 bases). V lost 6 bases and J lost 4, with 13 bases in between. CDR1 SNHLY and CDR2 FYNNEI come from the germline V gene. This CDR3 region has 14 residues. The CDR3 coding sequence is TGTGCCAGCAGGACAAACAGGTTAAATCAGCCCCAGCATTTT. Translated: CASRTNRLNQPQHF.

This chain joins TRBV27 and TRBJ2-1, with a possible D match to TRBD2 (5 bases). The V end lost 5 bases, the J end lost 14 bases, and 16 bases lay between the germline ends. The CDR3 sequence is 12 residues long. The germline CDR1 and CDR2 sequences are MNHEY and SMNVEV (reference sequence). CDR3 bases: TGTGCCAGCAGTCCAGGCCGACTCGGGGAGTTCTTC. It codes for CASSPGRLGEFF.

J is TRBJ1-2 and V is TRBV4-1, with a tentative D call TRBD1 (5 bases). CDR1 is MGHRA, CDR2 YSYEKL, per germline. The CDR3 sequence is 14 residues long. The ends were cut back, 1 base at V and 6 bases at J, with 12 bases in the middle. Here the CDR3 DNA reads TGCGCCAGCAGCCAAGTCCTACTGGGGCATGGCTACACCTTC. This translates into CASSQVLLGHGYTF.

This chain connects TRBV5-1 to TRBJ1-4; a weak D match, TRBD1 (6 bases). The CDR3 sequence is 15 residues long. Trimming took 2 bases from V and 7 from J, leaving 15 bases between them. Germline CDR1 SGHRS, CDR2 YFSETQ. The CDR3 DNA follows: TGCGCCAGCAGCTTAGGACAGCCAACAGGTGAAAAACTGTTTTTT. Encoded protein: CASSLGQPTGEKLFF.

This chain links TRBV7-9 with TRBJ1-1; the match to TRBD1 covers 7 bases. Losses at the gene ends were 5 bases for V and 5 bases for J; bases not matched to a gene: 11. Germline CDR1 reads SEHNR; CDR2 reads FQNEAQ (reference sequence). The CDR3 runs 15 residues. The CDR3 here is CASSHKTGVGTEAFF. As DNA, the CDR3 is TGTGCCAGCAGCCATAAAACAGGGGTAGGAACTGAAGCTTTCTTT.

The rearrangement joins TRBV29-1 to TRBJ2-7; D call uncertain. CDR1 and CDR2 from the germline V gene are SQVTM and ANQGSEA. The CDR3 loop spans 12 amino acids. Trimming shortened V by 5 bases and J by 2 bases, and 10 bases separated the two germline ends. The CDR3 spells CSVRGNTYEQYF. CDR3 coding DNA: TGCAGCGTTCGCGGAAACACCTACGAGCAGTACTTC.

The chain couples TRBV7-9 to TRBJ1-2; 10 nucleotides match TRBD1. Germline assignment: CDR1 SEHNR and CDR2 FQNEAQ (reference sequence). The V gene end was trimmed by 4 bases and the J gene end by 6 bases; junction bases not matched to a gene: 8. This CDR3 is built from 15 residues. The CDR3 nucleotides are TGTGCCAGCAGCTACCGTCCCGGGACAGGGGATGGCTACACCTTC. It encodes CASSYRPGTGDGYTF.

The genes are TRBV7-9 and TRBJ1-2; a possible D gene is TRBD1 (5 bases). V lost 5 bases to trimming and J lost 6 bases, with 13 bases between them. Germline CDR1 SEHNR, CDR2 FQNEAQ (reference sequence). This CDR3 has 13 amino acids. CDR3 bases: TGTGCCAGCAGCCACGGCAGGGTGGATGGCTACACCTTC. Translating gives CASSHGRVDGYTF.

CDR3 amino acids: CASSSLGRGQATETQYF. CDR3 DNA sequence: TGTGCCAGCAGCTCACTCGGTAGGGGACAGGCTACGGAGACCCAGTACTTC. This chain links TRBV5-4 with TRBJ2-5; 8 bases match TRBD1. CDR1 is SGHNT and CDR2 is YYREEE in the germline V gene (reference sequence). V lost 3 bases and J lost 5; bases outside the gene matches: 15. The CDR3 is 17 amino acids. Full variable domain (remainder filled in from reference TRBV5-4 and TRBJ2-5): ETGVTQSPTHLIKTRGQQVTLRCSSQSGHNTVSWYQQALGQGPQFIFQYYREEENGRGNFPPRFSGLQFPNYSSELNVNALELDDSALYLCASSSLGRGQATETQYFGPGTRLLVL.

This chain joins TRBV14 and TRBJ2-1; a weak D match, TRBD1 (5 bases). The germline CDR1 and CDR2 sequences are SGHDN and FVKESK. V was trimmed by 2 bases and J by 0 bases, leaving 14 bases between them. The CDR3 totals 17 residues. This CDR3 is CASSQTTGPSSYNEQFF. CDR3 DNA: TGTGCCAGCAGCCAAACCACAGGCCCGAGCTCCTACAATGAGCAGTTCTTC.

J is TRBJ1-1 and V is TRBV18; 8 bases match TRBD1. The CDR3 covers 15 residues. The germline gives CDR1 KGHSH, CDR2 LQKENI. The V segment lost 4 bases and the J segment 3 bases; nucleotides outside the gene matches: 7. The CDR3 loop reads CASSRRTGSDTEAFF. The CDR3 DNA follows: TGTGCCAGCTCACGACGGACAGGGAGCGACACTGAAGCTTTCTTT.

The V and J genes are TRBV18 and TRBJ2-1; 10 bases fit TRBD1. The CDR3 spans 15 residues. J lost 7 bases, V lost 4 bases, and 7 bases had no gene match. Germline values: CDR1 KGHSH, CDR2 LQKENI. CDR3 region: CASSRERQGANEQFF. The CDR3 DNA sequence: TGTGCCAGCTCACGGGAAAGACAGGGGGCTAATGAGCAGTTCTTC.

There are a few counts of this clone. The rearrangement joins TRBV19 to TRBJ1-5, with D possibly being TRBD1 (6 bases). The CDR3 consists of 16 residues. Looked up from germline, CDR1 is LNHDA and CDR2 is SQIVND (reference sequence). V was shortened by 1 base and J by 3 bases, with 13 bases between the two germline ends. The CDR3 sequence is CASSIVGGLINQPQHF. The CDR3 DNA reads TGTGCCAGTAGTATAGTAGGGGGTCTGATCAATCAGCCCCAGCATTTT.

The chain has TRBV5-1 and TRBJ1-1; TRBD1 is a possible D gene (5 bases). Trimming took 5 bases from V and 8 from J, leaving 10 bases between them. Germline-derived CDR1 and CDR2 are SGHRS and YFSETQ. This CDR3 is built from 11 residues. This CDR3 is CASSWGEEAFF. Here the CDR3 DNA reads TGCGCCAGCAGTTGGGGGGAGGAAGCTTTCTTT.

The chain employs TRBV19 and TRBJ2-7, with 13 bases lining up with TRBD2. Germline loops: CDR1 LNHDA, CDR2 SQIVND (reference sequence). The V gene end was trimmed by 5 bases and the J gene end by 3 bases; junction bases not matched to a gene: 4. The CDR3 length is 15 residues. Here the CDR3 DNA reads TGTGCCAGTAGTTCACTAGCGGGGGGGTACTACGAGCAGTACTTC. Protein: CASSSLAGGYYEQYF.

This clone was seen more than once but under ten times. This chain connects TRBV30 to TRBJ2-2, with 7 bases aligning to TRBD2. V shed 4 bases and J 1 base; nucleotides not matched to a gene: 12. The length of the CDR3 is 17 residues. Germline V gene sequence: CDR1 GTSNPN, CDR2 SVGIG (reference sequence). CDR3 residues: CAWNGRAGDLNTGELFF. In DNA form, the CDR3 reads TGTGCCTGGAACGGCAGGGCGGGAGATTTGAACACCGGGGAGCTGTTTTTT.

This rearrangement joins TRBV6-5 to TRBJ1-1, with D perhaps TRBD1 (6 bases). CDR1 and CDR2 (germline): MNHEY, SVGAGI. There are 14 residues in the CDR3. V was cut by 7 bases and J by 3 bases, with 15 bases left in between. This chain's CDR3 is CASNPLQGYTEAFF. In DNA form, the CDR3 reads TGTGCCAGCAATCCGTTACAGGGTTACACTGAAGCTTTCTTT.

The count of this clone is one. The chain employs TRBV4-3 and TRBJ1-2; no definite D call. V was pared by 3 bases and J by 8 bases, with 13 bases between. There are 13 residues in the CDR3. Germline V lookup: CDR1 LGHNA, CDR2 YSLEER. The CDR3 sequence: CASSQAKGVGYTF. CDR3 DNA: TGCGCCAGCAGCCAGGCTAAGGGAGTGGGCTACACCTTC.

This clone has just a few counts. This chain links TRBV30 with TRBJ1-6; 8 nucleotides match TRBD1. Germline CDR1 is GTSNPN and CDR2 is SVGIG (reference sequence). J lost 7 bases, V lost 1 base, and 6 bases had no gene match. The CDR3 runs 15 residues. The CDR3 loop reads CAWSEPRGQNSPLHF. CDR3 in DNA: TGTGCCTGGAGTGAACCCAGGGGGCAGAATTCACCCCTCCACTTT.

CDR3 region: CAISESGQNKAFF. The CDR3 DNA sequence: TGTGCCATCAGTGAGTCGGGACAGAATAAAGCTTTCTTT. This chain connects TRBV10-3 to TRBJ1-1, with 7 bases fitting TRBD1. The CDR3 runs to 13 residues. CDR1 ENHRY and CDR2 SYGVKD come from the germline V gene. The V gene end was trimmed by 0 bases and the J gene end by 9 bases; junction bases not matched to a gene: 4.

J is TRBJ1-5 and V is TRBV6-5; the D gene is possibly TRBD1 (5 bases). Germline V lookup: CDR1 MNHEY, CDR2 SVGAGI. Trimming shortened V by 6 bases and J by 6 bases, and 15 bases separated the two germline ends. CDR3 length: 14 amino acids. CDR3 sequence reads: CASRDTGLGQPQHF. As DNA, the CDR3 is TGTGCCAGCAGGGACACCGGGTTGGGTCAGCCCCAGCATTTT.

This chain links TRBV30 with TRBJ1-2; D unresolved. Between the trimmed V and J ends, which lost 5 bases and 2 bases, there was a span of 9 bases. CDR3 length equals 12 residues. Germline lookup yields CDR1 GTSNPN and CDR2 SVGIG (reference sequence). The CDR3 sequence is CAWGRINYGYTF. The CDR3 coding sequence is TGTGCCTGGGGGAGGATCAACTATGGCTACACCTTC.

The chain recombines TRBV6-1 with TRBJ2-7; possibly TRBD2 for D (5 bases). V lost 0 bases to trimming and J lost 2 bases, with 11 bases between them. The CDR3 is made up of 15 amino acids. Germline CDR1 and CDR2: MNHNS and SASEGT. The CDR3 protein is CASSEAAATTYEQYF. CDR3 sequence (DNA): TGTGCCAGCAGTGAAGCAGCGGCTACCACCTACGAGCAGTACTTC.

The chain links TRBV28 to TRBJ1-5, with TRBD1 matching over 10 bases. This CDR3 comprises 17 residues. The germline V gene encodes CDR1 MDHEN and CDR2 SYDVKM. Losses at the gene ends were 9 bases for V and 7 bases for J; bases not matched to a gene: 18. The CDR3 region is CASTLPPGQGSWQPQHF. In nucleotides, the CDR3 is TGTGCCAGTACACTTCCTCCGGGACAGGGGTCTTGGCAGCCCCAGCATTTT.